This entry is about one T cell receptor (beta chain). This specimen belongs to a study of blood T cell repertoires in COVID-19. Study-wide context: Both acute and convalescent COVID-19 samples were obtained from the United States, Italy and Spain. T cells, B-cell-depleted T cells, or PBMCs provided the cDNA or gDNA that served as material.

Source study methods: The assay estimated nucleated cells by amplifying reference gene primers. Profiled with immunoSEQ multiplex PCR; TCRdb holds only in-frame clones, not every one. For V, J and clone size, that table is used; D and trimming come from the DNA. Among around 140,000 clones listed, over 75% were seen once. There are 16 residues in the CDR3. Germline V gene lookup returns CDR1 SGHTA and CDR2 FQGTGA. V shed 3 bases and J 9 bases; nucleotides not matched to a gene: 11. The source is a human donor in a cohort sampled during active COVID-19. The gene calls are TRBV7-3 and TRBJ2-3; TRBD2 matches 11 bases. Sequenced sample: peripheral blood. CDR3 nucleotide sequence: TGTGCCAGCAGCTTGGGACTAGCGGAGCCCCCATGGACGCAGTATTTT. Translation: CASSLGLAEPPWTQYF.